This T cell receptor (beta chain) was profiled in a study of blood T cell repertoires in COVID-19. For the study at large: The analysed material was cDNA or gDNA that came from T cells, B-cell-depleted T cells, or PBMCs.

The Seattle site enrolled patients during active infection and followed them longitudinally. The CDR3 has 15 residues. CDR1 is SGHAT, CDR2 FQNNGV, per germline. V lost 5 bases, J lost 0 bases, and 11 bases lay in between. Only in-frame clones appear in the TCRdb table, and some are missing; sequencing was by immunoSEQ multiplex PCR. The table includes approximately 290,000 clones, about four fifths detected once. The source of this sequence is a person between 70 and 80 years old with COVID-19, enrolled during active disease. The specimen sequenced was peripheral blood. The chain has TRBV11-2 and TRBJ1-5; D not resolved. CDR3 in DNA: TGTGCCAGCAGCCGAGGAGATTATAGCAATCAGCCCCAGCATTTT. This translates into CASSRGDYSNQPQHF.